The entry below describes one TCR beta chain. No antigen is known for it. The junction had 3 bases not matched to a gene; V was cut back by 2 bases and J by 0 bases. This CDR3 region has 15 residues. Looked up from germline, CDR1 is MNHEY and CDR2 is SVGAGI. The entry originates in a study of T cells in Graves' hyperthyroidism and ophthalmopathy. The study, taken as a whole, reports: The blood repertoire included most of the expanded thyroid clonotypes above 0.001. Model output signaled ophthalmopathy a median about 6.3 months ahead of onset.

Amplified TCR beta CDR3 regions came from RNA transcripts. TCR CDR3 regions were first amplified by RT-PCR with HTBI primers. TCRdb re-called the multiplex PCR reads through MiXCR, storing one row per CDR3 protein. The sample has 700,000 or so distinct CDR3 sequences, about a sixth seen once. Clinical symptoms, serum thyroxine and TRAb, thyroid ultrasound and orbital computed tomography were used for the diagnoses. This clonotype was sampled from a man aged 18 to 35 with Graves' hyperthyroidism. Sequenced sample: blood. V and J are TRBV6-5 and TRBJ2-5, with 7 bases lining up with TRBD1. The CDR3 DNA is TGTGCCAGCAGTTACGGGGACAGATACCAAGAGACCCAGTACTTC. Residues: CASSYGDRYQETQYF.